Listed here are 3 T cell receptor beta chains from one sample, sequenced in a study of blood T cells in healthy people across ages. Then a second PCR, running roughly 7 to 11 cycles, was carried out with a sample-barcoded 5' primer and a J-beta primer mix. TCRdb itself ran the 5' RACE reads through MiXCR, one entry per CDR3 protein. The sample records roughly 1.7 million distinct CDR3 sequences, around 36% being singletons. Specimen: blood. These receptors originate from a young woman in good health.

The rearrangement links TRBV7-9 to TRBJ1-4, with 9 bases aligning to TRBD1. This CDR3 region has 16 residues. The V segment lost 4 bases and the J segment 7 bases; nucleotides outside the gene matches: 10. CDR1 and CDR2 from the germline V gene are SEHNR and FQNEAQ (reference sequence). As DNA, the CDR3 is TGTGCCAGCAGCTCGTTCCCCCGGGACAGGGCTGAAAAACTGTTTTTT. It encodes CASSSFPRDRAEKLFF. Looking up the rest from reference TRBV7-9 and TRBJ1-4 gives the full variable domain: DTGVSQNPRHKITKRGQNVTFRCDPISEHNRLYWYRQTLGQGPEFLTYFQNEAQLEKSRLLSDRFSAERPKGSFSTLEIQRTEQGDSAMYLCASSSFPRDRAEKLFFGSGTQLSVL.

CDR3 sequence (DNA): TGCGCCAGCAGCCCGATATGGGAGAGAAGGTATGAGCAGTTCTTC. Residues: CASSPIWERRYEQFF. This chain links TRBV5-1 with TRBJ2-1; a weak D match, TRBD2 (5 bases). The CDR3 has 15 amino acids. Germline V lookup: CDR1 SGHRS, CDR2 YFSETQ. V shed 4 bases and J shed 8 bases, with 19 bases lying between them.

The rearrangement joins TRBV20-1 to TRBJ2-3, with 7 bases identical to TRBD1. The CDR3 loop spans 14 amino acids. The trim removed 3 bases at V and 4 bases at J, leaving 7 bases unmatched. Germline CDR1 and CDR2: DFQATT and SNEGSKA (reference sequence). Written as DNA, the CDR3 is TGCAGTGCTAGCACAGGGGCCTGGCCAGATACGCAGTATTTT. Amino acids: CSASTGAWPDTQYF.